This T cell receptor (beta chain) was recovered during a study of beta chain features in type 1 diabetes. Study summary: Cell yields, gender and age were similar in healthy donors and patients.

It was via CD45RO/CCR7/CD25/CD127/CD95/CD27 that CD4+ naive, central memory, regulatory and stem cell-like memory cells were sorted. Whole-study results and caveats: Naive, central memory and Treg TCRB repertoires seemed to resemble each other more closely in patients than they did in healthy donors. Researchers cautioned that cDNA sequencing could over-represent cells with high TCR expression.

Expressed TCRB transcripts got sequenced, as all isolated RNA was reverse transcribed. Profiling relied on immunoSEQ multiplex PCR, and the TCRdb table lists in-frame clones only, not all of them. The data hold hundreds of thousands of clones, with roughly 10% observed a single time. As to this clone: Its antigen is as yet unknown.

CDR3 length: 18 residues. CDR1 is SNHLY and CDR2 is FYNNEI in the germline V gene. Trimming stripped 3 bases from V and 6 bases from J, with 23 bases between. The chain joins TRBV2 to TRBJ2-2; unclear D gene. The sample was naive CD4+ T cells from blood. This sequence was found in a woman aged 18-29 years in good health. The CDR3 DNA is TGTGCCAGCAGTGAGAGTAAGGAAGACTCTTACCCGTCCGGGGAGCTGTTTTTT. As protein: CASSESKEDSYPSGELFF.